What follows describes a single T cell receptor beta chain. Its antigen is unknown. Assay used: immunoSEQ multiplex PCR; TCRdb lists only in-frame clones, some missing. The table shows roughly 21,000 clones, with 85% to 90% occurring only once. The data were obtained in a study of PD-1 blockade in classical Hodgkin lymphoma. Notes on the study in general: Before treatment, TCR diversity in newly diagnosed patients was reportedly lower than in healthy donors. No one has yet defined what causes the repertoire differences, which may be disease activity or prior therapy.

The CDR3 has 14 residues. The trim removed 3 bases at V and 8 bases at J, leaving 7 bases unmatched. CDR1 and CDR2 (germline): MGHRA, YSYEKL. Stated time point: newly diagnosed, previously untreated cHL patient sample. Researchers pulled CD8+ T cells out of thawed PBMCs using magnetic negative selection. The authors compared against newly diagnosed, untreated classical Hodgkin lymphoma PBMCs. This chain links TRBV4-1 with TRBJ1-2, with TRBD1 matching 9 bases. The sequence derives from a human donor with classical Hodgkin lymphoma. What was sequenced was CD8+ T cells from blood. Written as DNA, the CDR3 is TGCGCCAGCAGCCAGGGGACAGGGAGCTGGGGCTACACCTTC. This encodes CASSQGTGSWGYTF.